The 27 T cell receptor beta chains listed next were all sequenced from one sample in a study of T cell responses to AZD1222 COVID-19 vaccine. The method was immunoSEQ multiplex PCR; TCRdb's version includes in-frame clones alone and lacks a portion of them. This sample has approximately 150,000 clones; 85% to 95% occur once, and the top ten carry around 1.3%. Sequencing used peripheral blood, obtained on day 0 of AZD1222 vaccination. The receptor set was obtained from an adult in good health.

The chain links TRBV6-2 or TRBV6-3 to TRBJ2-2; a possible D gene is TRBD1 (5 bases). This CDR3 comprises 18 residues. The germline V gene has CDR1 MNHEY and CDR2 SVGEGT. The V end lost 0 bases, the J end lost 3 bases, and 17 bases lay between the germline ends. The CDR3 bases are TGTGCCAGCAGTTACTCGATAGAGCAGGGTTTCTACACCGGGGAGCTGTTTTTT. It codes for CASSYSIEQGFYTGELFF.

The rearrangement joins TRBV4-3 to TRBJ2-5, with D hard to call. This CDR3 is 13 amino acids long. Trimming shortened V by 1 base and J by 2 bases, and 5 bases separated the two germline ends. Germline assignment: CDR1 LGHNA and CDR2 YSLEER. The CDR3 here is CASSQGRQETQYF. CDR3 DNA sequence: TGCGCCAGCAGCCAAGGCAGGCAAGAGACCCAGTACTTC.

V and J are TRBV7-9 and TRBJ1-5; D is unresolved. The germline V gene has CDR1 SEHNR and CDR2 FQNEAQ (reference sequence). Trimming stripped 4 bases from V and 3 bases from J, with 16 bases between. This CDR3 is built from 16 residues. The CDR3 region has the DNA TGTGCCAGCAGCTCCCAACGGGAATCATTCAATCAGCCCCAGCATTTT. Its protein is CASSSQRESFNQPQHF.

The V gene is TRBV28, the J gene TRBJ1-1; 12 bases line up with TRBD1. Germline loops: CDR1 MDHEN, CDR2 SYDVKM. The V segment lost 5 bases and the J segment 10 bases; nucleotides outside the gene matches: 11. This CDR3 region has 15 residues. The CDR3 here is CASSLRGQGAVGAFF. The CDR3 DNA is TGTGCCAGCAGTCTAAGGGGACAGGGGGCGGTTGGAGCTTTCTTT.

The chain combines TRBV30 with TRBJ2-3; D is possibly TRBD2 (5 bases). Per germline, CDR1 GTSNPN and CDR2 SVGIG (reference sequence). The V gene lost 5 bases and the J gene lost 4 bases, with 13 bases spanning the gap. The CDR3 runs to 13 residues. The CDR3 reads CAWAQRRADTQYF. The CDR3 nucleotides are TGTGCCTGGGCCCAGCGGCGCGCAGATACGCAGTATTTT.

This sequence joins TRBV23-1 and TRBJ2-4; D possibly matches TRBD1 or TRBD2 (6 bases each). TRBV23-1 is noted as an ORF with a role that remains uncertain. The CDR3 is made up of 13 amino acids. Trimming removed 8 bases from V and 11 bases from J, with 19 bases in between. Written as DNA, the CDR3 is TGCGCCAGCCGAATCCGGGGGCTAGATTTTCAGTACTTC. Its translation is CASRIRGLDFQYF.

The DNA of the CDR3 is TGTGCCAGCAGCCAGGGGGATCAGCCCCAGCATTTT. Its protein is CASSQGDQPQHF. The chain combines TRBV7-9 with TRBJ1-5, with 7 bases aligning to TRBD1. Losses at the gene ends were 5 bases for V and 5 bases for J; bases not matched to a gene: 0. The V gene's germline CDR1 is SEHNR and CDR2 FQNEAQ (reference sequence). The length of the CDR3 is 12 residues.

This sequence joins TRBV12-3 or TRBV12-4 and TRBJ1-1; no reliable D call. Trimming shortened V by 7 bases and J by 2 bases, and 11 bases separated the two germline ends. The length of the CDR3 is 13 residues. CDR3 in DNA: TGTGCCAGCAACCCCGACGGCAACACTGAAGCTTTCTTT. Amino acids: CASNPDGNTEAFF.

CDR3 DNA: TGTGCCAGCAGTGAACCGTCGGGTACGCAGTATTTT. Translation gives CASSEPSGTQYF. The chain combines TRBV2 with TRBJ2-3; D gene unclear. This CDR3 is 12 amino acids long. The germline CDR1 and CDR2 sequences are SNHLY and FYNNEI. V was pared by 2 bases and J by 8 bases, with 8 bases between.

The chain uses TRBV6-5 and TRBJ1-5; D gene ambiguous. Germline-derived CDR1 and CDR2 are MNHEY and SVGAGI. This CDR3 comprises 15 residues. V was pared by 0 bases and J by 4 bases, with 10 bases between. The CDR3 bases are TGTGCCAGCAGTTACTCCGGGCCTTCGAATCAGCCCCAGCATTTT. This encodes CASSYSGPSNQPQHF.

V and J are TRBV19 and TRBJ1-5, with 9 bases fitting TRBD1. The CDR3 covers 20 residues. Unmatched junction bases numbered 22, after V lost 10 bases and J lost 0 bases. Germline lookup yields CDR1 LNHDA and CDR2 SQIVND (reference sequence). The CDR3 spells CATQRRPGTQGALSNQPQHF. In DNA, the CDR3 is TGTGCCACTCAGCGAAGGCCGGGCACACAGGGGGCACTTAGCAATCAGCCCCAGCATTTT.

The chain employs TRBV6-5 and TRBJ2-1; TRBD2 agrees at 9 bases. The CDR3 contains 16 residues. The V gene's germline CDR1 is MNHEY and CDR2 SVGAGI. The V and J ends lost 0 bases and 3 bases, in that order; junction bases with no gene match: 3. The CDR3 here is CASSYSAGGVYNEQFF. As DNA, the CDR3 is TGTGCCAGCAGTTACTCGGCGGGAGGGGTCTACAATGAGCAGTTCTTC.

The chain uses TRBV18 and TRBJ1-1; unclear D gene. CDR1 KGHSH and CDR2 LQKENI come from the germline V gene. Trimming took 5 bases from V and 1 from J, leaving 14 bases between them. The CDR3 covers 15 residues. CDR3 amino acids: CASSFRSSSNTEAFF. As DNA, the CDR3 is TGTGCCAGCTCATTTCGCTCTTCCTCGAACACTGAAGCTTTCTTT.

The sample holds one count of this clone. This sequence joins TRBV5-1 and TRBJ2-6; the match to TRBD2 covers 10 bases. The CDR3 sequence is 17 residues long. V trimming: 0 bases; J trimming: 0 bases; junction bases outside the gene matches: 0. Germline-derived CDR1 and CDR2 are SGHRS and YFSETQ. The CDR3 region is CASSLASGSSGANVLTF. CDR3 DNA sequence: TGCGCCAGCAGCTTGGCTAGCGGGAGCTCTGGGGCCAACGTCCTGACTTTC.

The chain combines TRBV10-3 with TRBJ2-3, with D perhaps TRBD1 or TRBD2 (5 bases each). CDR3 length: 12 residues. Germline V gene data show CDR1 as ENHRY and CDR2 as SYGVKD. The V end lost 7 bases, the J end lost 4 bases, and 9 bases lay between the germline ends. As DNA, the CDR3 is TGTGCCATCAAGGGGAGCGCAGATACGCAGTATTTT. It is translated as CAIKGSADTQYF.

The sample holds a few counts of this clone. The rearrangement uses TRBV9 and TRBJ1-5; 9 nucleotides agree with TRBD1. CDR1 and CDR2 (germline): SGDLS, YYNGEE. V dropped 4 bases and J dropped 7; count of bases not matched to a gene: 9. This CDR3 is 15 amino acids long. The CDR3 DNA reads TGTGCCAGCAGCTCTCCGGGACAGGGAAGGCAGCCCCAGCATTTT. Translated, it gives CASSSPGQGRQPQHF.

The chain is built from TRBV19 and TRBJ2-1, with D tentatively TRBD1 (5 bases). Germline loops: CDR1 LNHDA, CDR2 SQIVND (reference sequence). This CDR3 has 14 amino acids. Trimming pared 10 bases from V and 0 bases from J, leaving 13 bases between. The CDR3: CATQGFPSYNEQFF. The CDR3 bases are TGTGCCACGCAGGGTTTCCCCTCCTACAATGAGCAGTTCTTC.

The V and J genes are TRBV9 and TRBJ2-5, with 8 positions matching TRBD1. The CDR3 has 15 amino acids. The trim removed 3 bases at V and 2 bases at J, leaving 6 bases unmatched. Looked up from germline, CDR1 is SGDLS and CDR2 is YYNGEE. The DNA for the CDR3 is TGTGCCAGCAGCGAAGCAGGGGGCGTGCAAGAGACCCAGTACTTC. Protein sequence: CASSEAGGVQETQYF.

V is TRBV7-9 and J is TRBJ1-5, with 11 bases lining up with TRBD1. Germline-derived CDR1 and CDR2 are SEHNR and FQNEAQ (reference sequence). The junction had 12 bases not matched to a gene; V was cut back by 8 bases and J by 3 bases. This CDR3 region has 17 residues. CDR3 sequence: CASGSSGTGGNNQPQHF. The CDR3 coding sequence is TGTGCCAGCGGCTCCTCCGGGACAGGGGGAAACAATCAGCCCCAGCATTTT.

In this sample, this clone turned up once. The rearrangement uses TRBV30 and TRBJ2-2; 14 bases match TRBD2. Germline-derived CDR1 and CDR2 are GTSNPN and SVGIG (reference sequence). The CDR3 extends over 16 amino acids. Trimming took 1 base from V and 7 from J; bases not matched to a gene: 5. The chain's CDR3 is CAWSGLAGGPSGELFF. In DNA form, the CDR3 reads TGTGCCTGGAGTGGACTAGCGGGAGGGCCCAGCGGGGAGCTGTTTTTT.

The V and J genes are TRBV5-4 and TRBJ2-5; TRBD2 matches 8 bases. J gave up 5 bases and V 4 bases, and 7 bases lay outside the gene matches. The CDR3 length is 14 residues. Germline-derived CDR1 and CDR2 are SGHNT and YYREEE (reference sequence). The CDR3 DNA sequence: TGTGCCAGCAGCGTATTAGCGGGAACGGAGACCCAGTACTTC. Translating gives CASSVLAGTETQYF.

This clone was observed a few times. This CDR3 is also generated by other DNA sequences in the sample. The J gene is TRBJ1-2, the V gene TRBV28; D remains unclear. Deletions cut 3 bases from V and 4 bases from J, with 6 bases between. CDR1 and CDR2 (germline): MDHEN, SYDVKM. The CDR3 sequence is 12 residues long. CDR3 amino acids: CASSLASYGYTF. In DNA form, the CDR3 reads TGTGCCAGCAGTTTGGCCAGCTATGGCTACACCTTC.

CDR3 DNA sequence: TGTGCCAGCAGGGGGACAGCCCAAGGGATTCAGTACTTC. It encodes CASRGTAQGIQYF. The chain employs TRBV2 and TRBJ2-4; 7 bases map to TRBD1. Germline CDR1 is SNHLY and CDR2 is FYNNEI. V lost 6 bases, J lost 10 bases, and 9 bases stayed unmatched. The CDR3 is 13 residues long.

The sample holds one count of this clone. CDR3 coding DNA: TGTGCCAGCTCACCTACGAGCTCCTACGAGCAGTACGTC. Translating gives CASSPTSSYEQYV. This sequence joins TRBV18 and TRBJ2-7; no clear D. The CDR3 extends over 13 amino acids. Between the trimmed V and J ends, which lost 3 bases and 0 bases, there was a span of 6 bases. Germline lookup yields CDR1 KGHSH and CDR2 LQKENI.

The chain links TRBV10-2 to TRBJ1-5, with a tentative D call TRBD1 (5 bases). Germline CDR1 WSHSY, CDR2 SAAADI. CDR3 size: 15 residues. Trimming left V 1 base short and J 2 bases short, with 9 bases between. The CDR3: CASSEYQGGNQPQHF. The DNA for the CDR3 is TGCGCCAGCAGTGAGTACCAGGGAGGCAATCAGCCCCAGCATTTT.

In this sample, this clone turned up once. The rearrangement links TRBV11-2 to TRBJ2-3; either TRBD1 or TRBD2 may supply D (5 bases each). From germline, CDR1 is SGHAT and CDR2 FQNNGV. The CDR3 has 12 amino acids. Trimming took off 6 bases at V and 4 bases at J, with 8 bases between the two ends. The CDR3 protein is CASRGVPDTQYF. The CDR3 coding sequence is TGTGCCAGCAGGGGGGTCCCAGATACGCAGTATTTT.

This clone was found once. The chain is built from TRBV4-1 and TRBJ1-5; D possibly corresponds to TRBD1 (5 bases). The CDR3 sequence is 17 residues long. Trimming stripped 4 bases from V and 2 bases from J, with 18 bases between. Germline CDR1 reads MGHRA; CDR2 reads YSYEKL. The CDR3, as DNA: TGCGCCAGCAGCCGCAGAGGGGCAGCGGAGGGCAATCAGCCCCAGCATTTT. It encodes CASSRRGAAEGNQPQHF.